The next 17 T cell receptor beta chains were all read from a single sample in a study of T-cell memory formation after mild COVID-19. TCRdb reanalysed the 5' RACE reads using MiXCR and keeps one entry per CDR3 protein. The sample lists about 470,000 distinct CDR3 sequences; 15% to 20% were seen once. The sequenced sample consisted of PBMCs or a T cell subset sorted from them (not recorded which). These receptor sequences come from an adult woman who had mild COVID-19 (a few samples of this study predate the infection). Cell type and time point are not known.

This chain joins TRBV7-6 and TRBJ2-4, with D maybe TRBD2 (5 bases). CDR1 SGHVS and CDR2 FNYEAQ come from the germline V gene. Trimming cost V 5 bases and J 1 base, with 12 bases left between them. The CDR3 sequence is 15 residues long. CDR3 DNA sequence: TGTGCCAGCAGCCTCGGGAATGGGGCCAAAAACATTCAGTACTTC. This translates into CASSLGNGAKNIQYF.

In its sample, this clonotype was seen a few times. The rearrangement uses TRBV7-9 and TRBJ2-7; D gene uncertain. CDR3 length: 15 residues. V lost 1 base to trimming and J lost 0 bases, with 10 bases between them. Germline V CDR1 and CDR2: SEHNR, FQNEAQ (reference sequence). In nucleotides, the CDR3 is TGTGCCAGCAGCTTAGGTAGTTCCTACTCCTACGAGCAGTACTTC. Its protein is CASSLGSSYSYEQYF.

At least ten counts were recorded for this clonotype. The V call is TRBV4-1, the J call TRBJ2-7, with D possibly being TRBD2 (5 bases). V lost 1 base and J lost 0, with 13 bases in between. Per germline, CDR1 MGHRA and CDR2 YSYEKL. The CDR3 runs 16 residues. The CDR3, as DNA: TGCGCCAGCAGCCAAGGAGGGAGAGGAGGCTCCTACGAGCAGTACTTC. Amino acids: CASSQGGRGGSYEQYF.

There are a few counts of this clonotype. The V gene is TRBV3-1, the J gene TRBJ2-1; 9 bases match TRBD2. In germline, CDR1 is LGHDT, CDR2 YNNKEL (reference sequence). The CDR3 is made up of 16 amino acids. V was clipped by 3 bases and J by 3 bases; unmatched bases: 6. CDR3 nucleotides: TGTGCCAGCAGCCATATTAGCGGGAGTAACTACAATGAGCAGTTCTTC. Amino acids: CASSHISGSNYNEQFF.

This clonotype was seen only a few times. V gene TRBV5-1 combines with J gene TRBJ1-1, with a weak D call TRBD1 (6 bases). The germline V gene encodes CDR1 SGHRS and CDR2 YFSETQ. The CDR3 extends over 14 amino acids. V lost 0 bases, J lost 6 bases, and 12 bases lay in between. As DNA, the CDR3 is TGCGCCAGCAGCTTGGGTCCAGGGGCTCCTGAAGCTTTCTTT. It translates to CASSLGPGAPEAFF. Using reference TRBV5-1 and TRBJ1-1 for the parts outside the CDR3, the full variable domain is KAGVTQTPRYLIKTRGQQVTLSCSPISGHRSVSWYQQTPGQGLQFLFEYFSETQRNKGNFPGRFSGRQFSNSRSEMNVSTLELGDSALYLCASSLGPGAPEAFFGQGTRLTVV.

J is TRBJ2-2 and V is TRBV5-1; 9 bases map to TRBD2. V lost 2 bases, J lost 4 bases, and 9 bases stayed unmatched. This CDR3 comprises 17 residues. The V gene's germline CDR1 is SGHRS and CDR2 YFSETQ. The CDR3 DNA reads as TGCGCCAGCAGCTTTTCCCAGCGGGGGGCCTTCACCGGGGAGCTGTTTTTT. Protein sequence: CASSFSQRGAFTGELFF.

This clonotype was detected only a few times. The chain links TRBV29-1 to TRBJ2-3; the D is unclear. Trimming took 1 base from V and 14 from J, leaving 19 bases between them. Germline CDR1 and CDR2: SQVTM and ANQGSEA. The CDR3 contains 13 residues. The CDR3: CSVEVFSGSQPYF. The CDR3 DNA sequence: TGCAGCGTTGAAGTATTTTCGGGCTCCCAGCCGTATTTT.

This sequence joins TRBV12-3 or TRBV12-4 and TRBJ2-2; D is ambiguous. V lost 10 bases and J lost 0, with 12 bases in between. The CDR3 length is 14 residues. The CDR3 DNA reads TGTGCCACCACGGTGGGATCGAACACCGGGGAGCTGTTTTTT. Translated: CATTVGSNTGELFF.

This clonotype was recorded many times. The V gene is TRBV29-1, the J gene TRBJ1-1, with a weak D call TRBD1 (5 bases). Germline V gene data show CDR1 as SQVTM and CDR2 as ANQGSEA. The germline V and J ends were trimmed by 3 bases and 0 bases, with 8 bases remaining between them. The CDR3 sequence is 13 residues long. CDR3 region: CSVDRQLNTEAFF. For the CDR3, the DNA is TGCAGCGTTGACCGACAGCTGAACACTGAAGCTTTCTTT.

This clonotype was seen only a few times. CDR3 sequence (DNA): TGTGCCAGCAGCGCGGACGACAGGGGCAGGTCCAATGAGCAGTTCTTC. Protein sequence: CASSADDRGRSNEQFF. The rearrangement joins TRBV9 to TRBJ2-1, with TRBD1 identical over 8 bases. Germline trimming cut 3 bases from V and 6 bases from J; bases unmatched to any gene: 11. Looked up from germline, CDR1 is SGDLS and CDR2 is YYNGEE. The CDR3 has 16 residues.

The chain joins TRBV7-9 to TRBJ2-1; 7 bases are a match to TRBD1. This CDR3 contains 15 residues. V lost 6 bases to trimming and J lost 6 bases; unmatched junction nucleotides: 11. From germline, CDR1 is SEHNR and CDR2 FQNEAQ (reference sequence). DNA for the CDR3: TGTGCCAGCAGTTCCGACAGGGTGGTAGTCAATGAGCAGTTCTTC. The encoded protein is CASSSDRVVVNEQFF.

V usage is TRBV29-1 and J usage is TRBJ2-5; 8 bases line up with TRBD1. The CDR3 runs to 14 residues. Trimming removed 6 bases from V and 4 bases from J; junction bases left unmatched: 10. Germline assignment: CDR1 SQVTM and CDR2 ANQGSEA. The CDR3 DNA reads TGCAGCGTCGTCAGGGGGCCGGGGGTAGAGACCCAGTACTTC. Amino acids: CSVVRGPGVETQYF.

This clonotype has a count of ten or more. This chain joins TRBV20-1 and TRBJ1-4; a weak D match, TRBD1 (5 bases). The CDR3 contains 16 residues. With 6 bases removed from V and 3 bases from J, the gap between germline ends came to 20 bases. CDR1 is DFQATT, CDR2 SNEGSKA, per germline (reference sequence). The CDR3 spells CSARLGPLVSNEKLFF. The CDR3, as DNA: TGCAGTGCGCGATTGGGGCCGCTTGTGTCTAATGAAAAACTGTTTTTT.

In this sample, this clonotype turned up a few times. This chain links TRBV7-2 with TRBJ2-3; 9 bases align to TRBD1. The CDR3 sequence is 15 residues long. Per the germline V gene, CDR1 is SGHTA and CDR2 is FQGNSA. J gave up 1 base and V 5 bases, and 4 bases lay outside the gene matches. CDR3 nucleotides: TGTGCCAGCAGCCCTTGGGACAGGGGCACAGATACGCAGTATTTT. Translation: CASSPWDRGTDTQYF.

The genes are TRBV3-1 and TRBJ2-7; D possibly corresponds to TRBD1 (5 bases). CDR1 and CDR2 from the germline V gene are LGHDT and YNNKEL (reference sequence). The germline V and J ends were trimmed by 1 base and 4 bases, with 8 bases remaining between them. The CDR3 extends over 13 amino acids. The CDR3 DNA follows: TGTGCCAGCAGCCAAGCCAGGGTTTACGAGCAGTACTTC. This encodes CASSQARVYEQYF.

The V and J genes are TRBV7-6 and TRBJ2-5; D unresolved. Germline values: CDR1 SGHVS, CDR2 FNYEAQ. V lost 1 base, J lost 3 bases, and 6 bases lay in between. This CDR3 is 13 amino acids long. CDR3: CASSLDLEETQYF. The CDR3 nucleotides are TGTGCCAGCAGCTTAGACCTCGAAGAGACCCAGTACTTC.

To note about this clonotype: At one boundary the junction diverges from the germline segment, which might be a read error. V is TRBV29-1 and J is TRBJ2-3; 7 positions match TRBD2. This CDR3 is built from 14 residues. The germline gives CDR1 SQVTM, CDR2 ANQGSEA. CDR3 DNA sequence: TGCAGAGTTGCAGCGGGGACTAGCACAGATACGCAGTATTTT. It yields the protein CRVAAGTSTDTQYF.